These T cell receptor beta chains were read from a single sample in a study of blood T cell repertoires in COVID-19. Repertoires were generated with immunoSEQ multiplex PCR, while TCRdb's copy carries only in-frame clones and drops some. This table has about 190,000 clones, roughly 89% appearing once. Material: peripheral blood. The receptors were gathered from a man aged 50 to 59 with acute or convalescent COVID-19. Both conserved end residues are part of each CDR3. D genes are given only for firm matches. Only part of the rows carry a size: once, few, many, or a class if the clone is expanded.

D gene	V gene	clone size	J gene	CDR3 protein	CDR3 DNA
TRBD2	TRBV11-2	NA	TRBJ2-1	CASSFSLAGAEQFF	TGTGCCAGCAGCTTTTCACTAGCGGGAGCTGAGCAGTTCTTC
TRBD1	TRBV19	NA	TRBJ2-1	CASGDGTVYNEQFF	TGTGCCAGTGGTGACGGGACAGTCTACAATGAGCAGTTCTTC
NA	TRBV20-1	NA	TRBJ2-4	CSASSGIQYF	TGCAGTGCTAGCAGTGGCATTCAGTACTTC
TRBD2	TRBV9	NA	TRBJ2-1	CASSVETSGRSSRQFF	TGTGCCAGCAGCGTAGAGACTAGCGGGAGGTCTAGTAGGCAGTTCTTC
NA	TRBV24-1	few	TRBJ2-7	CATSEPGQNYEQYF	TGTGCCACCAGTGAACCGGGACAAAACTACGAGCAGTACTTC
NA	TRBV2	NA	TRBJ2-7	CASRQEYEQYF	TGTGCCAGCAGGCAGGAATACGAGCAGTACTTC
NA	TRBV15	NA	TRBJ2-2	CATSRDVETGRSGELFF	TGTGCCACCAGCAGAGACGTTGAGACAGGTCGTTCCGGGGAGCTGTTTTTT
TRBD2	TRBV9	NA	TRBJ2-5	CASSVGLAGFKTQYF	TGTGCCAGCAGCGTAGGACTAGCGGGTTTCAAGACCCAGTACTTC
NA	TRBV9	NA	TRBJ1-3	CASSVVFSGNTIYF	TGTGCCAGCAGCGTTGTCTTCTCTGGAAACACCATATATTTT
NA	TRBV30	once	TRBJ1-1	CAWSVALNTEAFF	TGTGCCTGGAGTGTAGCGCTGAACACTGAAGCTTTCTTT
TRBD1	TRBV19	NA	TRBJ2-7	CASRQGMKQYF	TGTGCCAGCCGACAGGGAATGAAGCAGTACTTC
TRBD2	TRBV29-1	NA	TRBJ2-7	CSVEGGGIYEQYF	TGCAGCGTTGAGGGCGGGGGAATCTACGAGCAGTACTTC
TRBD1	TRBV28	few	TRBJ1-2	CASSLYPGQGLNYGYTF	TGTGCCAGCAGTTTATACCCGGGACAGGGCCTTAACTATGGCTACACCTTC
NA	TRBV18	NA	TRBJ2-5	CASSPRAGIMETQYF	TGTGCCAGCTCACCACGGGCCGGGATCATGGAGACCCAGTACTTC
TRBD2	TRBV19	NA	TRBJ2-3	CASSIDPAGVKDTQYF	TGTGCCAGTAGTATAGATCCTGCGGGGGTTAAAGATACGCAGTATTTT
TRBD2	TRBV27	NA	TRBJ2-1	CASTAAGVGNEQFF	TGTGCCAGCACCGCCGCGGGGGTCGGGAATGAGCAGTTCTTC
TRBD1	TRBV24-1	NA	TRBJ2-3	CATQGTGLIDTQYF	TGTGCCACCCAAGGGACAGGCCTAATAGATACGCAGTATTTT
NA	TRBV27	NA	TRBJ1-5	CASSWAGYQPQHF	TGTGCCAGCAGTTGGGCCGGTTACCAGCCCCAGCATTTT
NA	TRBV3-1/TRBV3-2	NA	TRBJ2-3	CASSQVGGGGGTDTQYF	TGTGCCAGCAGCCAAGTTGGTGGGGGGGGCGGCACAGATACGCAGTATTTT
NA	TRBV30	NA	TRBJ2-7	CAWSRGSYEQYF	TGTGCCTGGAGTAGGGGATCCTACGAGCAGTACTTC
TRBD1	TRBV10-3	NA	TRBJ2-2	CAISGQGGTGELFF	TGTGCCATCAGTGGACAGGGTGGCACCGGGGAGCTGTTTTTT
TRBD2	TRBV4-1	NA	TRBJ2-5	CASSRPLAGDQETQYF	TGCGCCAGCAGCCGACCACTAGCGGGAGATCAAGAGACCCAGTACTTC
TRBD1	TRBV19	NA	TRBJ1-2	CASRATGQGTGGYTF	TGTGCCAGTAGGGCCACGGGACAGGGGACAGGCGGCTACACCTTC
TRBD2	TRBV9	NA	TRBJ2-3	CASSVGRSGESTDTQYF	TGTGCCAGCAGCGTAGGCCGTAGCGGGGAAAGCACAGATACGCAGTATTTT
NA	TRBV10-3	NA	TRBJ2-1	CAISDGGGPLDEQFF	TGTGCCATCAGTGACGGCGGGGGCCCTTTAGATGAGCAGTTCTTC
NA	TRBV5-6	NA	TRBJ2-4	CASSSGPQNIQYF	TGTGCCAGCAGCTCGGGTCCGCAAAACATTCAGTACTTC
NA	TRBV29-1	NA	TRBJ2-5	CSVIVRGRVETQYF	TGCAGCGTTATAGTCCGGGGTAGGGTTGAGACCCAGTACTTC
NA	TRBV28	NA	TRBJ2-6	CASNTGLGANVLTF	TGTGCCAGCAACACAGGGTTGGGGGCCAACGTCCTGACTTTC
TRBD2	TRBV18	NA	TRBJ2-5	CASSPPGLAGGETQYF	TGTGCCAGCTCACCACCTGGGCTAGCGGGAGGAGAGACCCAGTACTTC
TRBD1	TRBV6-6	NA	TRBJ2-7	CASSTTGQGNEQYF	TGTGCCAGCAGTACTACGGGACAGGGCAACGAGCAGTACTTC
NA	TRBV28	few	TRBJ1-3	CASTIGADGNTIYF	TGTGCCAGCACCATAGGGGCTGACGGAAACACCATATATTTT
TRBD1	TRBV10-3	NA	TRBJ1-5	CAISEGDSSYSNQPQHF	TGTGCCATCAGTGAGGGGGACAGCAGTTATAGCAATCAGCCCCAGCATTTT
NA	TRBV28	once	TRBJ1-3	CASSFDSYSGNTIYF	TGTGCCAGCAGTTTTGACAGTTACTCTGGAAACACCATATATTTT
TRBD1	TRBV19	NA	TRBJ2-2	CASTRRLGQSTGELFF	TGTGCCAGTACCCGGCGACTGGGACAGAGCACCGGGGAGCTGTTTTTT
NA	TRBV7-8	NA	TRBJ2-7	CASSLELPYEQYF	TGTGCCAGCAGCTTAGAACTGCCCTACGAGCAGTACTTC
NA	TRBV6-5	NA	TRBJ1-1	CASSYSGGNEAFF	TGTGCCAGCAGTTACTCCGGAGGGAATGAAGCTTTCTTT
NA	TRBV7-9	NA	TRBJ2-2	CASSLGPPGWRGPGELFF	TGTGCCAGCAGCTTAGGCCCCCCAGGGTGGAGAGGACCCGGGGAGCTGTTTTTT
NA	TRBV19	NA	TRBJ1-6	CASSHGEDGYNSPLHF	TGTGCCAGTAGTCATGGGGAGGACGGTTATAATTCACCCCTCCACTTT
TRBD1	TRBV9	NA	TRBJ1-1	CASSPRTGFVTEAFF	TGTGCCAGCAGCCCACGGACAGGGTTCGTCACTGAAGCTTTCTTT
TRBD1	TRBV11-3	NA	TRBJ2-7	CASSYNRGHEQYF	TGTGCCAGCAGCTACAACAGGGGCCACGAGCAGTACTTC
NA	TRBV5-6	NA	TRBJ1-1	CASSLGQLIMNTEAFF	TGTGCCAGCAGCCTCGGACAGCTAATTATGAACACTGAAGCTTTCTTT
NA	TRBV10-3	once	TRBJ1-5	CAISRGGSNQPQHF	TGTGCCATCAGCCGCGGGGGGAGCAATCAGCCCCAGCATTTT
TRBD1	TRBV5-4	NA	TRBJ2-5	CASSGTGVGETQYF	TGTGCCAGCAGCGGAACAGGGGTTGGGGAGACCCAGTACTTC